The present TCR beta chain was sequenced within a study of T cells in Graves' hyperthyroidism and ophthalmopathy. Study outcomes and limitations: A 13 V-J signature model discriminated ophthalmopathy versus stable hyperthyroidism. Clonotypes that were expanded in thyroid above 0.001 mostly appeared in blood too. Ophthalmopathy was identified by the model a median around 6.3 months ahead of onset.

The source material, RNA transcripts, was used to amplify TCR beta CDR3 regions. RT-PCR in the first round (using the HTBI primer set) targeted the TCR CDR3. TCRdb recomputed calls from the multiplex PCR reads with MiXCR, one row per CDR3 protein. The table lists around 300,000 distinct CDR3 sequences, around a quarter of them singletons. CDR3 length: 13 residues. V lost 1 base to trimming and J lost 7 bases, with 10 bases between them. Points on this clonotype: Its antigen remains unknown.

This clonotype originated in a man aged 40-55 years with Graves' hyperthyroidism that later progressed to Graves' ophthalmopathy. The rearrangement uses TRBV12-3 or TRBV12-4 and TRBJ1-2; no clear D gene. What was sequenced was blood. DNA of the CDR3: TGTGCCAGCAGTTTAGAGGGTTCGCGTGGCTACACCTTC. This sequence encodes CASSLEGSRGYTF.